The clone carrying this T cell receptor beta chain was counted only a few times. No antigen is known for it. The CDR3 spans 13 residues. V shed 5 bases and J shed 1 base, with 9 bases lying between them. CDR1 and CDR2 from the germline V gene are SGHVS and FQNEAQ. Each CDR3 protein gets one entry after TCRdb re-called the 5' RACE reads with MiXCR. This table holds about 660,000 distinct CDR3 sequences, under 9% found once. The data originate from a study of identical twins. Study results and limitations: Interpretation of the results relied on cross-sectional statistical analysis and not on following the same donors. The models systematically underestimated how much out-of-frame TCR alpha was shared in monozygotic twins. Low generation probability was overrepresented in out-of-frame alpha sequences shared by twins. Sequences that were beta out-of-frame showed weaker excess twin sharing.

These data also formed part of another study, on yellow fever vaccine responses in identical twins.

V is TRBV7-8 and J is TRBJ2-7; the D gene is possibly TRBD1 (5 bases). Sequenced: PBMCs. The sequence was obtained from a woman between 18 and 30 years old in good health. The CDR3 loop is CASSQTVSYEQYF. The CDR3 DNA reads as TGTGCCAGCAGCCAGACAGTTTCCTACGAGCAGTACTTC. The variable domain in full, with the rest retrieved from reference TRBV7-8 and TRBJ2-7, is GAGVSQSPRYKVAKRGQDVALRCDPISGHVSLFWYQQALGQGPEFLTYFQNEAQLDKSGLPSDRFFAERPEGSVSTLKIQRTQQEDSAVYLCASSQTVSYEQYFGPGTRLTVT.